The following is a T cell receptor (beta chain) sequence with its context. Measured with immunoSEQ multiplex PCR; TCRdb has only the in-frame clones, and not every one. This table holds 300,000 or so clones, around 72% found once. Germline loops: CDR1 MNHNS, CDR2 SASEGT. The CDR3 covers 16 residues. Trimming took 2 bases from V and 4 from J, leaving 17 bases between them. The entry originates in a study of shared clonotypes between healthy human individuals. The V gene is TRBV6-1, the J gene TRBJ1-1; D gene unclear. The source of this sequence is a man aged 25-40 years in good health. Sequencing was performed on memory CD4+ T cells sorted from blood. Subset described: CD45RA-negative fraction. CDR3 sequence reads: CASSEHIVRHFTEAFF. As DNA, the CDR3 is TGTGCCAGCAGTGAACACATAGTCAGACATTTCACTGAAGCTTTCTTT.